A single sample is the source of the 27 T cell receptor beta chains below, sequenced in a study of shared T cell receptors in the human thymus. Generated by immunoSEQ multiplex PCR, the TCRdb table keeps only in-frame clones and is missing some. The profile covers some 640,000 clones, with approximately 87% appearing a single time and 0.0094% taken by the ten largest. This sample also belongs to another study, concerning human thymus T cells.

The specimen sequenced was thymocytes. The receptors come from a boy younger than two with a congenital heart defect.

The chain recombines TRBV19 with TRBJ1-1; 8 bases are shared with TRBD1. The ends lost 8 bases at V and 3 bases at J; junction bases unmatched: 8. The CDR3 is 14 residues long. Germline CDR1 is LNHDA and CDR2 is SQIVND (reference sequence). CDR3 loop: CASRKLRGHTEAFF. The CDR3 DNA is TGTGCCAGTCGGAAACTCAGGGGGCACACTGAAGCTTTCTTT.

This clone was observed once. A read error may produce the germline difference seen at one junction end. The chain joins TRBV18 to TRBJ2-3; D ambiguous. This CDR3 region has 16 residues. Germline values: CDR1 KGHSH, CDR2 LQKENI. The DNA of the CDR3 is TGTGCCAGCTCACCAGTTGCTTTTCCTCTAGGTTCGATTTCGCATTTT. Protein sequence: CASSPVAFPLGSISHF. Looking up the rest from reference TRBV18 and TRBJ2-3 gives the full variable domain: NAGVMQNPRHLVRRRGQEARLRCSPMKGHSHVYWYRQLPEEGLKFMVYLQKENIIDESGMPKERFSAEFPKEGPSILRIQQVVRGDSAAYFCASSPVAFPLGSISHFGPGTRLTVL.

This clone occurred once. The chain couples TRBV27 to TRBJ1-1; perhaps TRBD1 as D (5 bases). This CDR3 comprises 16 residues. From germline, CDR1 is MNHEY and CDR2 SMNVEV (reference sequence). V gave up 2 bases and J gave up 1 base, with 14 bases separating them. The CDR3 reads CASSLGEGRSNTEAFF. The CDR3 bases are TGTGCCAGCAGTTTAGGCGAGGGGAGGTCGAACACTGAAGCTTTCTTT.

CDR3 coding DNA: TGTGCCACCAGCAGAGATCTGCTCGGCCAGGGAGGGTGCAATCAGCCCCAGCATTTT. This codes for CATSRDLLGQGGCNQPQHF. The chain couples TRBV15 to TRBJ1-5; D is possibly TRBD1 (5 bases). V lost 0 bases and J lost 2, with 20 bases in between. Per germline, CDR1 LNHNV and CDR2 YYDKDF (reference sequence). This CDR3 has 19 residues.

CDR3 region: CASSFEGAWTGELFF. DNA for the CDR3: TGTGCCAGCAGTTTCGAGGGGGCATGGACCGGGGAGCTGTTTTTT. This chain connects TRBV28 to TRBJ2-2; 7 bases are a match to TRBD1. This CDR3 contains 15 residues. The J segment lost 5 bases and the V segment lost 3 bases, leaving 6 bases of the junction unmatched. The germline CDR1 and CDR2 sequences are MDHEN and SYDVKM.

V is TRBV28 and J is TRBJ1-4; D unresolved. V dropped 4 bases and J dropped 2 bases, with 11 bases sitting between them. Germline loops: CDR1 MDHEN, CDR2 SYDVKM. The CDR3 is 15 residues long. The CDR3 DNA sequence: TGTGCCAGCAGTTCTTATCGGCGGACTAATGAAAAACTGTTTTTT. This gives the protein CASSSYRRTNEKLFF.

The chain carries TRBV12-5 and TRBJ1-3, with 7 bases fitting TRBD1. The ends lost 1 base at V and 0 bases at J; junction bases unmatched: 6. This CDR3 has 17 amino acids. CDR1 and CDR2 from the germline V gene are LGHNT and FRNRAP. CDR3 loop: CASGLGETGSSGNTIYF. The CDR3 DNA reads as TGTGCTAGTGGTTTGGGGGAGACAGGGAGCTCTGGAAACACCATATATTTT.

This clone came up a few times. CDR3 residues: CASSTGHLKETQYF. DNA of the CDR3: TGTGCCAGCAGTACTGGACACTTGAAAGAGACCCAGTACTTC. The chain uses TRBV6-5 and TRBJ2-5; possibly TRBD1 for D (5 bases). The CDR3 runs to 14 residues. The germline CDR1 and CDR2 sequences are MNHEY and SVGAGI. V lost 5 bases, J lost 3 bases, and 13 bases lay in between.

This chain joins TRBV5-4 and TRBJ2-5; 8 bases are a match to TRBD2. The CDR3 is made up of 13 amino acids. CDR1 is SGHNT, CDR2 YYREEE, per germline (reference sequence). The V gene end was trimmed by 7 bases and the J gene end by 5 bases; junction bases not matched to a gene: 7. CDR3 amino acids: CASATGRAETQYF. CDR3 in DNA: TGTGCCAGCGCGACCGGGAGGGCGGAGACCCAGTACTTC.

CDR3 coding DNA: TGTGCCAGCAGCCCGCAAAGGACAGGGTGGACCAAAAACATTCAGTACTTC. Translating it yields CASSPQRTGWTKNIQYF. V and J are TRBV5-8 and TRBJ2-4, with TRBD1 matching 8 bases. The germline V gene has CDR1 SGHTS and CDR2 YDEGEE. Trimming cost V 4 bases and J 2 bases; bases outside gene matches: 11. This CDR3 region has 17 residues.

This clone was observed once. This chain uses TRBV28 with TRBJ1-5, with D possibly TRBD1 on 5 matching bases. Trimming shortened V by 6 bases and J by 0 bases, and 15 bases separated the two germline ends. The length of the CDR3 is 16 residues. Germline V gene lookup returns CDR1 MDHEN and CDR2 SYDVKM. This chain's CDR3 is CASSLPGGTSNQPQHF. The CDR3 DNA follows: TGTGCCAGCAGCCTCCCCGGGGGTACTAGCAATCAGCCCCAGCATTTT.

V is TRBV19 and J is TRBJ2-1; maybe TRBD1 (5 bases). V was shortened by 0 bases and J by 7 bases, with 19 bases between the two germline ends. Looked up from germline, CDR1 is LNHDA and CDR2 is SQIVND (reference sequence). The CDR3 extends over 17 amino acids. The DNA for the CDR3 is TGTGCCAGTAGTATAGATTCAGGGTTCACAAAGTATAATGAGCAGTTCTTC. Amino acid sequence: CASSIDSGFTKYNEQFF.

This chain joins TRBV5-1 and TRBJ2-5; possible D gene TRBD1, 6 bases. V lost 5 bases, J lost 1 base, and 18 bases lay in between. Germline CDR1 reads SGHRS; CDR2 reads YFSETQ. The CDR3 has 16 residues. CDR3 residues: CASRGSQGGVQETQYF. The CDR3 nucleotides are TGCGCCAGCAGAGGGTCACAGGGTGGGGTCCAAGAGACCCAGTACTTC.

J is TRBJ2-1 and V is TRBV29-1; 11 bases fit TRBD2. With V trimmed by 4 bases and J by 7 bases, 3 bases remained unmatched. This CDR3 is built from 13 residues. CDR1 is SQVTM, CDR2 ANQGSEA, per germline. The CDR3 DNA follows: TGCAGCGTTGGACTAGCGGGGAGTAATGAGCAGTTCTTC. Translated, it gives CSVGLAGSNEQFF.

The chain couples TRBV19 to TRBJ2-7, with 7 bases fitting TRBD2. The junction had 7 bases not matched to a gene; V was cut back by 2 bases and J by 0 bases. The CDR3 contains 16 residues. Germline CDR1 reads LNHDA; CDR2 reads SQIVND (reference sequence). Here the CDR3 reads CASSINGRTHSYEQYF. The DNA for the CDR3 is TGTGCCAGTAGTATAAACGGGAGGACCCACTCCTACGAGCAGTACTTC. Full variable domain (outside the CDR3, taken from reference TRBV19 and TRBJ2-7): DGGITQSPKYLFRKEGQNVTLSCEQNLNHDAMYWYRQDPGQGLRLIYYSQIVNDFQKGDIAEGYSVSREKKESFPLTVTSAQKNPTAFYLCASSINGRTHSYEQYFGPGTRLTVT.

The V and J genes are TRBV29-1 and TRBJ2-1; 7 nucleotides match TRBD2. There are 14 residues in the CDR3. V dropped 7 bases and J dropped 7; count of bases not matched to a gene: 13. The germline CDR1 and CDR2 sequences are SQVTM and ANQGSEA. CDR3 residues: CSGTGTILSNEQFF. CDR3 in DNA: TGCAGCGGCACCGGGACTATCCTAAGTAATGAGCAGTTCTTC.

The CDR3 DNA reads as TGTGCCAGCAGTTACCCAGGGGACAATTCACCCCTCCACTTT. The encoded protein is CASSYPGDNSPLHF. This rearrangement joins TRBV6-5 to TRBJ1-6, with D tentatively TRBD1 (6 bases). Germline V CDR1 and CDR2: MNHEY, SVGAGI. This CDR3 is built from 14 residues. Trimming took off 2 bases at V and 7 bases at J, with 9 bases between the two ends.

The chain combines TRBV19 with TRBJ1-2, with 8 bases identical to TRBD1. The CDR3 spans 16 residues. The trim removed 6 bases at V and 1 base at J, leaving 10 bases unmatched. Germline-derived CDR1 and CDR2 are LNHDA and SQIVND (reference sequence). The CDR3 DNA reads TGTGCCAGTAGCCAACCGGGACAGGCGCATAACTATGGCTACACCTTC. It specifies CASSQPGQAHNYGYTF.

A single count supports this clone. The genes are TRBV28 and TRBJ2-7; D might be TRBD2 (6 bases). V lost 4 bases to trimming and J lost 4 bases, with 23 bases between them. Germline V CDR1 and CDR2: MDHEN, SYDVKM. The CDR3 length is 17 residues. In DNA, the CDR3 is TGTGCCAGCAGTTCACCCCCGGGGCTAGCGACGAATTACGAGCAGTACTTC. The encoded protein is CASSSPPGLATNYEQYF. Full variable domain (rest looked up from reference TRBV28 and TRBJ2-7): DVKVTQSSRYLVKRTGEKVFLECVQDMDHENMFWYRQDPGLGLRLIYFSYDVKMKEKGDIPEGYSVSREKKERFSLILESASTNQTSMYLCASSSPPGLATNYEQYFGPGTRLTVT.

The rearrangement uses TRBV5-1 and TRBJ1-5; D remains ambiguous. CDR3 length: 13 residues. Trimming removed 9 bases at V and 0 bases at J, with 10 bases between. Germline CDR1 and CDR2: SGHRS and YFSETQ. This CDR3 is CAKTPHSNQPQHF. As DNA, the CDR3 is TGCGCCAAGACACCCCATAGCAATCAGCCCCAGCATTTT.

In DNA, the CDR3 is TGTGCCAGCAGCGCAACAGGGGATCGGTATATTTACGAGCAGTACTTC. Translating gives CASSATGDRYIYEQYF. The rearrangement links TRBV11-3 to TRBJ2-7; 7 nucleotides match TRBD1. J lost 4 bases, V lost 5 bases, and 14 bases had no gene match. Germline CDR1 is SGHNT and CDR2 is YENEEA. This CDR3 has 16 amino acids.

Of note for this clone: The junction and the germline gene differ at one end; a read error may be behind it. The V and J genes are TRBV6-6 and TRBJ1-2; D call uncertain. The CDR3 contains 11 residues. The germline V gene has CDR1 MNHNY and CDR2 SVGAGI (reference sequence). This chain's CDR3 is CASSPRVFSIF. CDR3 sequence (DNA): TGTGCCAGCAGCCCCCGGGTATTTTCCATCTTC.

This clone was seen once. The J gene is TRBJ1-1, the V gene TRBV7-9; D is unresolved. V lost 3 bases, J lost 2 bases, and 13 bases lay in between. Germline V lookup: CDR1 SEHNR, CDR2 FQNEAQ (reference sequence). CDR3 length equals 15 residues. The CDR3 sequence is CASSFPLGTNTEAFF. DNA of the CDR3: TGTGCCAGCAGCTTCCCTCTAGGTACAAACACTGAAGCTTTCTTT.

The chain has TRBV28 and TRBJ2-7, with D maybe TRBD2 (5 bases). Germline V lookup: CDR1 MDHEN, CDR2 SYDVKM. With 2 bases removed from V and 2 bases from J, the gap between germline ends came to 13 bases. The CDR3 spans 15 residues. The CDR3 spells CASSLEDGSTYEQYF. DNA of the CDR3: TGTGCCAGCAGTTTAGAAGATGGGAGCACCTACGAGCAGTACTTC.

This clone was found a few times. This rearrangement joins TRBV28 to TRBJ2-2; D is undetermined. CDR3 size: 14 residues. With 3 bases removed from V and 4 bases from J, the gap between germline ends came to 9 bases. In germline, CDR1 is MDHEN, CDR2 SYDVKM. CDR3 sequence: CASSLREITGELFF. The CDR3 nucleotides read TGTGCCAGCAGTTTGAGAGAGATCACCGGGGAGCTGTTTTTT.

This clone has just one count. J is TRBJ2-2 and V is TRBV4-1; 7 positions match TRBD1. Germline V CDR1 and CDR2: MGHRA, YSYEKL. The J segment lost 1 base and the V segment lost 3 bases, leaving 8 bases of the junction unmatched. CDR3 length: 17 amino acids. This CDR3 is CASSQISDRVNTGELFF. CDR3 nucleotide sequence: TGCGCCAGCAGCCAGATAAGCGACAGGGTGAACACCGGGGAGCTGTTTTTT.

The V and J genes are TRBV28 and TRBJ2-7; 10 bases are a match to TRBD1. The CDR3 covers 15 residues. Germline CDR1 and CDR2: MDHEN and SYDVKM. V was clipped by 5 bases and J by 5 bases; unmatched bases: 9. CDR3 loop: CASSDTRDRGHEQYF. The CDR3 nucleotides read TGTGCCAGCAGTGACACCCGGGACAGGGGTCACGAGCAGTACTTC. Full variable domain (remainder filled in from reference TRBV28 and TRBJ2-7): DVKVTQSSRYLVKRTGEKVFLECVQDMDHENMFWYRQDPGLGLRLIYFSYDVKMKEKGDIPEGYSVSREKKERFSLILESASTNQTSMYLCASSDTRDRGHEQYFGPGTRLTVT.